This record concerns one TCR beta chain sequence. The data belong to a study of blood T cell repertoires in COVID-19. Whole-study context: PBMCs, B-cell-depleted T cells, or T cells provided the cDNA or gDNA that made up the material.

Assay used: immunoSEQ multiplex PCR; TCRdb lists only in-frame clones, some missing. The sample lists approximately 260,000 clones; approximately 90% were seen once. Between the trimmed V and J ends, which lost 8 bases and 4 bases, there was a span of 17 bases. This CDR3 is 15 amino acids long. CDR1 is SGHTA and CDR2 is FQGNSA in the germline V gene. Individuals aged about 18 to 95 years were recruited from fewer than 30 US areas. Membership in each cohort depended on participant-reported clinical history. Recovered Cohort 3 donors showed two negative PCRs, clearance, or symptom resolution. Sample: PBMCs or T cells enriched from blood (not recorded which). The chain combines TRBV7-2 with TRBJ2-2; a possible D gene is TRBD1 (6 bases). The clonotype was recovered from a woman younger than 35 who had recovered from COVID-19. CDR3 coding DNA: TGTGCCAGCCTCGTGGGGGCCCTCGGCACCGGGGAGCTGTTTTTT. Translation: CASLVGALGTGELFF. Variable domain in full (rest from reference TRBV7-2 and TRBJ2-2): GAGVSQSPSNKVTEKGKDVELRCDPISGHTALYWYRQSLGQGLEFLIYFQGNSAPDKSGLPSDRFSAERTGGSVSTLTIQRTQQEDSAVYLCASLVGALGTGELFFGEGSRLTVL.